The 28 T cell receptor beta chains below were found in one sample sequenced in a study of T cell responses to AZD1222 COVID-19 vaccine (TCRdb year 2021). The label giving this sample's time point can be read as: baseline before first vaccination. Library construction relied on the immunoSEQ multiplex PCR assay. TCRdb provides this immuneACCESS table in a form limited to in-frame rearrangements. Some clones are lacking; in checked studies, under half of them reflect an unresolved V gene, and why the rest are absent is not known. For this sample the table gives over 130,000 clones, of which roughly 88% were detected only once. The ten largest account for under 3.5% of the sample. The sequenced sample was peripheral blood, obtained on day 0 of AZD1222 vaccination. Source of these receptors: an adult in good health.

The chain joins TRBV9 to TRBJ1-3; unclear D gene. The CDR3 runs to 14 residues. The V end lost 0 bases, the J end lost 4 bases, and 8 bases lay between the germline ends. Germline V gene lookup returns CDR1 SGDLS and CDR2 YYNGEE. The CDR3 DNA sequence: TGTGCCAGCAGCGTAGGACTCGAGGGAAACACCATATATTTT. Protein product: CASSVGLEGNTIYF.

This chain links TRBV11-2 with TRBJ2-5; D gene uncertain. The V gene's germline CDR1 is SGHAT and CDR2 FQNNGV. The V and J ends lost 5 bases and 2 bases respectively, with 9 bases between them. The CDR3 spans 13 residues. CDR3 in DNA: TGTGCCAGCAGCAGCAGCCTACAAGAGACCCAGTACTTC. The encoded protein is CASSSSLQETQYF. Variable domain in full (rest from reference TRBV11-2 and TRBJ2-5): EAGVAQSPRYKIIEKRQSVAFWCNPISGHATLYWYQQILGQGPKLLIQFQNNGVVDDSQLPKDRFSAERLKGVDSTLKIQPAKLEDSAVYLCASSSSLQETQYFGPGTRLLVL.

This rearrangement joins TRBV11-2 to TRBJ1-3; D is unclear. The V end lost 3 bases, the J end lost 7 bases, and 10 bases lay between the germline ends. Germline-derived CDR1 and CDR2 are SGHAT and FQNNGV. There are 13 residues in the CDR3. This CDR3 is CASSFTSGNTIYF. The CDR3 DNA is TGTGCCAGCAGCTTTACGAGTGGGAACACCATATATTTT.

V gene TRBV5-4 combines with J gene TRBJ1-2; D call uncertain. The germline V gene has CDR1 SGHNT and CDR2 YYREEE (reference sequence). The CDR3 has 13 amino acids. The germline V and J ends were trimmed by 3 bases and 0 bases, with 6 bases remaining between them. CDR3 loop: CASSSKANYGYTF. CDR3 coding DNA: TGTGCCAGCAGCTCTAAAGCTAACTATGGCTACACCTTC.

The CDR3 bases are TGCAGTGCCGCCGGGATGACTGAAGCTTTCTTT. Protein: CSAAGMTEAFF. The J gene is TRBJ1-1, the V gene TRBV20-1; no reliable D call. Trimming removed 6 bases at V and 5 bases at J, with 10 bases between. Germline V gene data show CDR1 as DFQATT and CDR2 as SNEGSKA (reference sequence). CDR3 size: 11 residues.

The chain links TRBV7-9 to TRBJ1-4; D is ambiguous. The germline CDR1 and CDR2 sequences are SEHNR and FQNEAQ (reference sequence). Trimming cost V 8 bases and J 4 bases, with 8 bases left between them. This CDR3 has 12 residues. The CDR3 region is CASRGINEKLFF. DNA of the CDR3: TGTGCCAGCCGAGGGATTAATGAAAAACTGTTTTTT.

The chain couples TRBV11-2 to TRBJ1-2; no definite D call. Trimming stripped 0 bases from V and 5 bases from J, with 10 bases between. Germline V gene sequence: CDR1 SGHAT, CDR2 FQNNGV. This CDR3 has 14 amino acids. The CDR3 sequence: CASSLDSPEYGYTF. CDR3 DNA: TGTGCCAGCAGCTTAGATTCCCCTGAATATGGCTACACCTTC.

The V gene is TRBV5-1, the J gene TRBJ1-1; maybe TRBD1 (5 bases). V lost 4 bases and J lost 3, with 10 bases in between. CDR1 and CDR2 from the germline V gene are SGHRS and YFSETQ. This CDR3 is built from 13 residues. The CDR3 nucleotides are TGCGCCAGCAGCCCTCCCAGGGACACTGAAGCTTTCTTT. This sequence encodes CASSPPRDTEAFF.

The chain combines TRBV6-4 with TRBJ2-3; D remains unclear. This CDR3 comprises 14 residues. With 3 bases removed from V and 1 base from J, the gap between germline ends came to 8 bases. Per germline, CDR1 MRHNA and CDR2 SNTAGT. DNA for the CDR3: TGTGCCAGCAGTGAAGGTGCAGGCACAGATACGCAGTATTTT. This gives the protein CASSEGAGTDTQYF.

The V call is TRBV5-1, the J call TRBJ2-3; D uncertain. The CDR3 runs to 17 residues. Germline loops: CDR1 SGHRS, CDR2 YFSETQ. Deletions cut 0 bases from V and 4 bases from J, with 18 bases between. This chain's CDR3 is CASSLGALLLGPDTQYF. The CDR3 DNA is TGCGCCAGCAGCTTGGGGGCCCTCCTACTCGGGCCAGATACGCAGTATTTT. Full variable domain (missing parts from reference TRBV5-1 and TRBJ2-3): KAGVTQTPRYLIKTRGQQVTLSCSPISGHRSVSWYQQTPGQGLQFLFEYFSETQRNKGNFPGRFSGRQFSNSRSEMNVSTLELGDSALYLCASSLGALLLGPDTQYFGPGTRLTVL.

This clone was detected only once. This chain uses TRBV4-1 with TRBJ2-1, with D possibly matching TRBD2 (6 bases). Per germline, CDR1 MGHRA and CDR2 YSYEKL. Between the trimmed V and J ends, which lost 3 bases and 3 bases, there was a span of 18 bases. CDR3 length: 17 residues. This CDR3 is CASSHHTQGGNYNEQFF. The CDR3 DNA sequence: TGCGCCAGCAGCCACCATACGCAGGGCGGGAACTACAATGAGCAGTTCTTC.

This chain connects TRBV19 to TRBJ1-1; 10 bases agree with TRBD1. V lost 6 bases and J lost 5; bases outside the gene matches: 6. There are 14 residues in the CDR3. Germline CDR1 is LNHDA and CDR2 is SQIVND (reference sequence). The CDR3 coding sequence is TGTGCCAGTAGCTTCAGGACAGGGGGGACTGAAGCTTTCTTT. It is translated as CASSFRTGGTEAFF.

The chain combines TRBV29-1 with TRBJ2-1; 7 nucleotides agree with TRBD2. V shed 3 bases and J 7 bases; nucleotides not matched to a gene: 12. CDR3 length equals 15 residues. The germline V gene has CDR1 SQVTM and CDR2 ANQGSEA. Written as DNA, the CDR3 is TGCAGCGTTGATGCGAGGGCTAGCGGACGGAATGAGCAGTTCTTC. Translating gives CSVDARASGRNEQFF.

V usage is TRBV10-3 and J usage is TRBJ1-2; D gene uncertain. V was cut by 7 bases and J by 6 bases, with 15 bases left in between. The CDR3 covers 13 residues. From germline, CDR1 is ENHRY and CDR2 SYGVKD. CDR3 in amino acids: CAITAADLDGYTF. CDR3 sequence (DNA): TGTGCCATCACCGCGGCGGATCTTGATGGCTACACCTTC.

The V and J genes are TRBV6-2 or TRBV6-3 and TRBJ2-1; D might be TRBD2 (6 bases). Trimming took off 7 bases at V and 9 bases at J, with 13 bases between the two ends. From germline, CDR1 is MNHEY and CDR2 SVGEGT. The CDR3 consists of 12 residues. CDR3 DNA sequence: TGTGCCAGCACCCCGGGGGTGGGTGAGCAGTTCTTC. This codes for CASTPGVGEQFF.

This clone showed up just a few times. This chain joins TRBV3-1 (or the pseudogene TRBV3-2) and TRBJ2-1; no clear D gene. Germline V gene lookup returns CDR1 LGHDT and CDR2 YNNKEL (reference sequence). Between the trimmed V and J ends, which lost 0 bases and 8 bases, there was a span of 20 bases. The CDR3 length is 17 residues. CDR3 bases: TGTGCCAGCAGCCAAGAATCACGAGAGAGCTTTGGTTATGAGCAGTTCTTC. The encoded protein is CASSQESRESFGYEQFF.

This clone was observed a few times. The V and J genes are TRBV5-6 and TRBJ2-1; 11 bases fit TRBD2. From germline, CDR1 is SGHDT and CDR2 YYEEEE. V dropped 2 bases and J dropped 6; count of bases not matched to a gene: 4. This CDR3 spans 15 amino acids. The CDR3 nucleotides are TGTGCCAGCAGCTTAATAGCGGGAGGGCCCAATGAGCAGTTCTTC. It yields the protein CASSLIAGGPNEQFF. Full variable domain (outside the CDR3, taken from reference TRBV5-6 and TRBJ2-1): DAGVTQSPTHLIKTRGQQVTLRCSPKSGHDTVSWYQQALGQGPQFIFQYYEEEERQRGNFPDRFSGHQFPNYSSELNVNALLLGDSALYLCASSLIAGGPNEQFFGPGTRLTVL.

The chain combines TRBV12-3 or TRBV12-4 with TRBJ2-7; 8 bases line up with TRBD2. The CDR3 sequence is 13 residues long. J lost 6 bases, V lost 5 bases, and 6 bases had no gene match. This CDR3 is CASSPRGGGEQYF. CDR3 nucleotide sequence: TGTGCCAGCAGTCCCCGGGGGGGAGGCGAGCAGTACTTC.

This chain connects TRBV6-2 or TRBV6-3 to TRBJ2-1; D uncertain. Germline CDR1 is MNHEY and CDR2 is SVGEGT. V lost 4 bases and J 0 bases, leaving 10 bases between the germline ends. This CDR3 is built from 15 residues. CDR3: CASSSLVVSYNEQFF. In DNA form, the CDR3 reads TGTGCCAGCAGTTCGCTAGTAGTCTCCTACAATGAGCAGTTCTTC.

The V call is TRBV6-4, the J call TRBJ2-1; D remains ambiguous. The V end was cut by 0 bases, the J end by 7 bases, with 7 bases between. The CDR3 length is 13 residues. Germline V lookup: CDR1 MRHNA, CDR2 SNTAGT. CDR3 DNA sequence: TGTGCCAGCAGTGACTCGGACCTGAATGAGCAGTTCTTC. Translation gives CASSDSDLNEQFF.

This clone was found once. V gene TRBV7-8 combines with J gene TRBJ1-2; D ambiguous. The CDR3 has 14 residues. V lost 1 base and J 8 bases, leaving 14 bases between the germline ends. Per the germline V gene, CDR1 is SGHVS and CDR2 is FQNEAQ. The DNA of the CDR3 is TGTGCCAGCAGCTTAGGGCTCGGGGAGAGCGGCTACACCTTC. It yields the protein CASSLGLGESGYTF.

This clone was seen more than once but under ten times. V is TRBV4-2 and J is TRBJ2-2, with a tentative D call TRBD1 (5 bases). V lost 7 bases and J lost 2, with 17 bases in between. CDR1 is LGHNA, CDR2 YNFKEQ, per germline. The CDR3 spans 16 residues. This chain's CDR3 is CASTNILGRNTGELFF. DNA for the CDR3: TGTGCCAGCACTAACATCCTGGGGCGAAACACCGGGGAGCTGTTTTTT.

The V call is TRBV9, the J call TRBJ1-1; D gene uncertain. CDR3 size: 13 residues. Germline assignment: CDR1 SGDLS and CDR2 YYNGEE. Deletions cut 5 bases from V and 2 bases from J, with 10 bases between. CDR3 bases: TGTGCCAGCAGTTATCGAGCAAACACTGAAGCTTTCTTT. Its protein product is CASSYRANTEAFF. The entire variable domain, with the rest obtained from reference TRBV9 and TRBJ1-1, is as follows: DSGVTQTPKHLITATGQRVTLRCSPRSGDLSVYWYQQSLDQGLQFLIQYYNGEERAKGNILERFSAQQFPDLHSELNLSSLELGDSALYFCASSYRANTEAFFGQGTRLTVV.

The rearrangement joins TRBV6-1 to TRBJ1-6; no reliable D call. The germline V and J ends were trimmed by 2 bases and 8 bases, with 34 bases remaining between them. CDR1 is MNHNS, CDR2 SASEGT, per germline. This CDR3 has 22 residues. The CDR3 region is CASSEIRPSGFGYTLIDSPLHF. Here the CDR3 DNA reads TGTGCCAGCAGTGAAATCAGGCCCTCTGGGTTTGGATATACGTTAATAGATTCACCCCTCCACTTT.

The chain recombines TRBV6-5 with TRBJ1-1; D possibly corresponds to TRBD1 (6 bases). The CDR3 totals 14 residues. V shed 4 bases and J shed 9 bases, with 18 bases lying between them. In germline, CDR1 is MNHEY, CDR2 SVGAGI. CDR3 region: CASSSPATGAQAFF. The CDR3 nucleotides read TGTGCCAGCAGTTCACCCGCGACGGGGGCGCAAGCTTTCTTT.

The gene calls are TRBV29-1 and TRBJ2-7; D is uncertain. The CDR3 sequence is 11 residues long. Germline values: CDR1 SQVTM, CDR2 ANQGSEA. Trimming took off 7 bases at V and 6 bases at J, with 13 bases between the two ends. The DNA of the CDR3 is TGCAGCGCCCACATCTTTTTCGAGCAGTACTTC. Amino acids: CSAHIFFEQYF.

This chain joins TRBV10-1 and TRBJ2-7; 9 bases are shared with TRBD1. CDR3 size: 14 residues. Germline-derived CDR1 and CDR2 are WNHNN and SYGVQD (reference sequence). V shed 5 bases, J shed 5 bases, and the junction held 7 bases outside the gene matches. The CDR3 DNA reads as TGCGCCAGCAGTAATCACAGGGGGCTCGACGAGCAGTACTTC. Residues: CASSNHRGLDEQYF.

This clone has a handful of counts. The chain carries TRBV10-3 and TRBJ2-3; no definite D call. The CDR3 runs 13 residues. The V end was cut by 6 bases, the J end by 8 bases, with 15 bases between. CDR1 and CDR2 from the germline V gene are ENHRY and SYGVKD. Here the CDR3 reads CAIRTDSFATQYF. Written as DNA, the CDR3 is TGTGCCATCAGAACTGACTCCTTTGCTACGCAGTATTTT.